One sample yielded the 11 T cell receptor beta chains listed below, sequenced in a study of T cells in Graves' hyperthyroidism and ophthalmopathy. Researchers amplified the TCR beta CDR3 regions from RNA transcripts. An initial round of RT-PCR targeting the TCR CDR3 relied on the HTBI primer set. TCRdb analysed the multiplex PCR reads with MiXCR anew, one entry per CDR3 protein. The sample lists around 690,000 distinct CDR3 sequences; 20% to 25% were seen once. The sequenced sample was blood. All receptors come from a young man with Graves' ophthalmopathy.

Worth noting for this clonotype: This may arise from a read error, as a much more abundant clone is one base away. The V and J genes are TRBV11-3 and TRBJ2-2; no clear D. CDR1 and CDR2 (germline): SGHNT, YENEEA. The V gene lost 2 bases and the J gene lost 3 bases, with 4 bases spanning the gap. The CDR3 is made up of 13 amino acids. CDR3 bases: TGTGCCAGCAGCTTAATGGACACCGGGGAGCTGTTTTTT. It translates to CASSLMDTGELFF.

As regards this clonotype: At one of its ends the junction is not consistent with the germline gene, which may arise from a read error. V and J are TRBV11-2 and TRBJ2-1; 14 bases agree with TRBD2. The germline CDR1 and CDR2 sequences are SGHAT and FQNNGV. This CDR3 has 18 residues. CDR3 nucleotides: TGCGCCAGCAGCCCAACCCTGCCGACTAGCGGGAGGGCAAATGAGCAGTTCTTC. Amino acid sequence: CASSPTLPTSGRANEQFF. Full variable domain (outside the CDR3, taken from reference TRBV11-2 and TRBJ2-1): EAGVAQSPRYKIIEKRQSVAFWCNPISGHATLYWYQQILGQGPKLLIQFQNNGVVDDSQLPKDRFSAERLKGVDSTLKIQPAKLEDSAVYLCASSPTLPTSGRANEQFFGPGTRLTVL.

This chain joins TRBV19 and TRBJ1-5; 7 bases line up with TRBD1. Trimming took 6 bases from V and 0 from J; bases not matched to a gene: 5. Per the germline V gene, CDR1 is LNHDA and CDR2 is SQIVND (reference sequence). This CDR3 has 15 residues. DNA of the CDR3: TGTGCCAGTAGGAGGGGGACAGCTAGCAATCAGCCCCAGCATTTT. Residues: CASRRGTASNQPQHF.

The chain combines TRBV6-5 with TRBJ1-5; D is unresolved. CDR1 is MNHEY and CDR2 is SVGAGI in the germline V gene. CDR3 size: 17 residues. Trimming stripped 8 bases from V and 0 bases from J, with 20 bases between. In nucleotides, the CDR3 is TGTGCCAGCGCCGAGAATCCGGGTCCTTATAGCAATCAGCCCCAGCATTTT. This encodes CASAENPGPYSNQPQHF.

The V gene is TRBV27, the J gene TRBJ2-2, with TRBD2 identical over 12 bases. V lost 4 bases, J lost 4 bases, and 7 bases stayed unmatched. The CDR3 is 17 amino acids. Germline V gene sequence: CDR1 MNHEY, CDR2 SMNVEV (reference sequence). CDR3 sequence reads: CASSYPSGRAGTGELFF. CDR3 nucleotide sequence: TGTGCCAGCAGTTATCCTAGCGGGAGGGCCGGCACCGGGGAGCTGTTTTTT.

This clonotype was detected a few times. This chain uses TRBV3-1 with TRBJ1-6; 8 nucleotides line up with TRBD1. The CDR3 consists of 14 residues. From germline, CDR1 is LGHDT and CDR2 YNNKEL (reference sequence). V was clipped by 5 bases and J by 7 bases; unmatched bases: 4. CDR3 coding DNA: TGTGCCAGCAGCTGGGGACAGGCGAATTCACCCCTCCACTTT. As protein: CASSWGQANSPLHF. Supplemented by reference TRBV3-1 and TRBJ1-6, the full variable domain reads DTAVSQTPKYLVTQMGNDKSIKCEQNLGHDTMYWYKQDSKKFLKIMFSYNNKELIINETVPNRFSPKSPDKAHLNLHINSLELGDSAVYFCASSWGQANSPLHFGNGTRLTVT.

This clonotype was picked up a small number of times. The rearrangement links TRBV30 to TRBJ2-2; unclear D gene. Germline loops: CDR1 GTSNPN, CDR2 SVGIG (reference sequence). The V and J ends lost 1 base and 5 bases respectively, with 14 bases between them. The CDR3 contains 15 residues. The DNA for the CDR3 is TGTGCCTGGAGTGGGAGTGGGTCACGGACCGGGGAGCTGTTTTTT. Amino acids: CAWSGSGSRTGELFF.

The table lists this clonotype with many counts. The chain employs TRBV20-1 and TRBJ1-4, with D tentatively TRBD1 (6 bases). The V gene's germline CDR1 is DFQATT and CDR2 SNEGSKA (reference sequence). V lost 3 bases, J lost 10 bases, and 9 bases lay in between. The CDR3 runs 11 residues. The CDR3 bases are TGCAGTGCTAGGGACAGCCGAAAACTGTTTTTT. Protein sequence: CSARDSRKLFF.

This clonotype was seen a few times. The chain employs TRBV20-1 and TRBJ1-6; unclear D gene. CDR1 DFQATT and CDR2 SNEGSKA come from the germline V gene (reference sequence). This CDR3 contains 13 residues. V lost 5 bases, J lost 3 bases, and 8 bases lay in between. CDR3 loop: CSAVEIYNSPLHF. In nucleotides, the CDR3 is TGCAGTGCTGTGGAAATCTATAATTCACCCCTCCACTTT.

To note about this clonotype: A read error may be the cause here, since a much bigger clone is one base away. The CDR3 loop is CASNTDRGLNKPQHF. CDR3 DNA sequence: TGTGCCAGCAATACGGACAGGGGGCTCAATAAGCCCCAGCATTTT. The rearrangement uses TRBV2 and TRBJ1-5; TRBD1 aligns across 11 bases. The germline gives CDR1 SNHLY, CDR2 FYNNEI. The CDR3 covers 15 residues. The full variable domain, rest sourced from reference TRBV2 and TRBJ1-5, is EPEVTQTPSHQVTQMGQEVILRCVPISNHLYFYWYRQILGQKVEFLVSFYNNEISEKSEIFDDQFSVERPDGSNFTLKIRSTKLEDSAMYFCASNTDRGLNKPQHFGDGTRLSIL.

CDR3 sequence reads: CASHQEVLKPDTQYF. The CDR3 nucleotides read TGCGCCAGCCACCAAGAAGTTTTAAAACCAGATACGCAGTATTTT. The J gene is TRBJ2-3, the V gene TRBV5-1; D is unclear. The CDR3 extends over 15 amino acids. Trimming left V 7 bases short and J 4 bases short, with 19 bases between. Germline CDR1 SGHRS, CDR2 YFSETQ.